These 26 T cell receptor beta chains came from one sample sequenced in a study of cytomegalovirus exposure and HLA in healthy donors. Some clones are missing from TCRdb's copy, which holds only in-frame ones; the method was immunoSEQ multiplex PCR. The sample gives 100,000 or so clones, 86% of which show up once; approximately 4% is in the top ten. Sequenced input: PBMCs. The receptors were gathered from a woman younger than 35 in good health and CMV-seropositive.

The CDR3 nucleotides read TGCGCCAGCAGCTCGACTAGCCTCCTTCCCACAGATACGCAGTATTTT. Translating gives CASSSTSLLPTDTQYF. The chain combines TRBV5-1 with TRBJ2-3; 7 nucleotides match TRBD2. Germline V gives CDR1 SGHRS, CDR2 YFSETQ. The CDR3 extends over 16 amino acids. V lost 3 bases, J lost 2 bases, and 9 bases stayed unmatched.

The gene calls are TRBV6-5 and TRBJ2-2, with D possibly matching TRBD1 (5 bases). With 0 bases removed from V and 7 bases from J, the gap between germline ends came to 9 bases. The CDR3 consists of 14 residues. Germline V gives CDR1 MNHEY, CDR2 SVGAGI. CDR3 sequence (DNA): TGTGCCAGCAGTTACTCCAGGGTGGGCGGGGAGCTGTTTTTT. This translates into CASSYSRVGGELFF.

V is TRBV4-1 and J is TRBJ2-7, with TRBD1 matching over 10 bases. The germline V gene has CDR1 MGHRA and CDR2 YSYEKL. V lost 3 bases, J lost 5 bases, and 7 bases stayed unmatched. The CDR3 loop spans 15 amino acids. DNA for the CDR3: TGCGCCAGCAGCCAGCAGGGACAGGGGTCCCACGAGCAGTACTTC. This gives the protein CASSQQGQGSHEQYF.

The chain carries TRBV4-1 and TRBJ1-1; D might be TRBD1 (5 bases). Trimming stripped 5 bases from V and 8 bases from J, with 12 bases between. The CDR3 sequence is 12 residues long. The germline V gene encodes CDR1 MGHRA and CDR2 YSYEKL. The CDR3 reads CASSIIGAEAFF. CDR3 in DNA: TGCGCCAGCAGCATTATTGGGGCGGAAGCTTTCTTT.

The chain uses TRBV27 and TRBJ2-3; 9 bases align to TRBD1. The junction had 14 bases not matched to a gene; V was cut back by 3 bases and J by 1 base. Germline V gene lookup returns CDR1 MNHEY and CDR2 SMNVEV (reference sequence). CDR3 size: 19 residues. CDR3 sequence (DNA): TGTGCCAGCAGTTTGGTTCGTCGCTTAACAGGGGGCGGCACAGATACGCAGTATTTT. It yields the protein CASSLVRRLTGGGTDTQYF.

The chain links TRBV5-6 to TRBJ1-2; unclear D gene. The CDR3 spans 14 residues. From germline, CDR1 is SGHDT and CDR2 YYEEEE. With 0 bases removed from V and 7 bases from J, the gap between germline ends came to 13 bases. For the CDR3, the DNA is TGTGCCAGCAGCTTGGGTCGGGGAGTAGGTGGCTACACCTTC. It translates to CASSLGRGVGGYTF.

The chain carries TRBV10-1 and TRBJ1-4, with TRBD1 identical over 9 bases. This CDR3 spans 13 amino acids. Per germline, CDR1 WNHNN and CDR2 SYGVQD (reference sequence). With V trimmed by 9 bases and J by 7 bases, 6 bases remained unmatched. The DNA of the CDR3 is TGCGCCAGGACACAGGGGGCAGGTGAAAAACTGTTTTTT. This sequence encodes CARTQGAGEKLFF.

V is TRBV27 and J is TRBJ2-1; possibly TRBD2 for D (5 bases). CDR1 and CDR2 (germline): MNHEY, SMNVEV (reference sequence). The CDR3 consists of 14 residues. V was clipped by 6 bases and J by 7 bases, with 16 bases between them. CDR3 protein: CASSQLEVVNEQFF. The DNA of the CDR3 is TGTGCCAGCAGCCAACTAGAAGTGGTTAATGAGCAGTTCTTC.

V and J are TRBV9 and TRBJ2-7, with 10 bases fitting TRBD1. J lost 2 bases, V lost 5 bases, and 1 base had no gene match. The CDR3 consists of 13 residues. Germline CDR1 reads SGDLS; CDR2 reads YYNGEE. The CDR3 DNA reads TGTGCCAGCAGTGGACAGGGGGCCTACGAGCAGTACTTC. Translation gives CASSGQGAYEQYF.

CDR3 in amino acids: CASRRAGDYEQYF. CDR3 bases: TGTGCCAGCAGGCGGGCGGGAGACTACGAGCAGTACTTC. The chain is built from TRBV6-5 and TRBJ2-7; 7 nucleotides match TRBD2. Germline CDR1 MNHEY, CDR2 SVGAGI. Unmatched junction bases numbered 5, after V lost 6 bases and J lost 3 bases. The CDR3 runs to 13 residues.

V is TRBV19 and J is TRBJ1-2; 8 bases align to TRBD1. There are 13 residues in the CDR3. Losses at the gene ends were 5 bases for V and 5 bases for J; bases not matched to a gene: 4. Germline values: CDR1 LNHDA, CDR2 SQIVND (reference sequence). The CDR3 here is CASSGRQGYGYTF. The CDR3 nucleotides are TGTGCCAGTAGTGGACGACAGGGGTATGGCTACACCTTC.

The chain carries TRBV7-9 and TRBJ2-1; weak D call: TRBD2 (6 bases). The length of the CDR3 is 15 residues. Trimming cost V 2 bases and J 7 bases, with 15 bases left between them. Germline V gene data show CDR1 as SEHNR and CDR2 as FQNEAQ (reference sequence). Here the CDR3 reads CASSLTSAGVNEQFF. The CDR3 bases are TGTGCCAGCAGCTTAACGTCAGCGGGTGTAAATGAGCAGTTCTTC.

The chain employs TRBV7-8 and TRBJ2-5; possibly TRBD1 for D (5 bases). The germline V and J ends were trimmed by 5 bases and 2 bases, with 9 bases remaining between them. CDR1 and CDR2 from the germline V gene are SGHVS and FQNEAQ. This CDR3 contains 13 residues. For the CDR3, the DNA is TGTGCCAGCAGCCCCCGACAGCAAGAGACCCAGTACTTC. Protein sequence: CASSPRQQETQYF.

J is TRBJ2-5 and V is TRBV6-6; possible D gene TRBD2, 5 bases. Germline loops: CDR1 MNHNY, CDR2 SVGAGI (reference sequence). Between the trimmed V and J ends, which lost 6 bases and 1 base, there was a span of 9 bases. CDR3 size: 13 residues. CDR3 sequence reads: CASRPSSQETQYF. CDR3 bases: TGTGCCAGCAGACCTAGCTCCCAAGAGACCCAGTACTTC.

The V and J genes are TRBV6-6 and TRBJ2-7; D perhaps matches TRBD2 (6 bases). Germline V gives CDR1 MNHNY, CDR2 SVGAGI (reference sequence). Trimming removed 6 bases at V and 4 bases at J, with 10 bases between. The CDR3 has 12 residues. CDR3 DNA sequence: TGTGCCAGCAGGAGGGACTTATACGAGCAGTACTTC. It yields the protein CASRRDLYEQYF.

CDR3 bases: TGTGCCAGCAGTACTGGGTACCCCGGTACAGGGGCGAGCGAGCAGTACTTC. Translating gives CASSTGYPGTGASEQYF. The V gene is TRBV7-3, the J gene TRBJ2-7; the match to TRBD1 covers 7 bases. The CDR3 contains 17 residues. The ends lost 6 bases at V and 6 bases at J; junction bases unmatched: 20. Germline CDR1 SGHTA, CDR2 FQGTGA.

V is TRBV11-2 and J is TRBJ2-7; the D gene is possibly TRBD1 (6 bases). The germline V gene encodes CDR1 SGHAT and CDR2 FQNNGV. The CDR3 contains 14 residues. V lost 5 bases and J lost 0, with 11 bases in between. This CDR3 is CASSADRLSYEQYF. For the CDR3, the DNA is TGTGCCAGCAGCGCCGACAGGCTCTCCTACGAGCAGTACTTC. The full variable domain, its missing parts supplied by reference TRBV11-2 and TRBJ2-7, is EAGVAQSPRYKIIEKRQSVAFWCNPISGHATLYWYQQILGQGPKLLIQFQNNGVVDDSQLPKDRFSAERLKGVDSTLKIQPAKLEDSAVYLCASSADRLSYEQYFGPGTRLTVT.

The genes are TRBV21-1 and TRBJ2-6; TRBD2, as called in the table, went unchecked against the DNA. TRBV21-1 is a pseudogene locus. The CDR3 is 15 amino acids. The CDR3 DNA follows: TGTGCCAGCAAACCCCGCGACTCTGGGGCCAACGTCCTGACTTTC. The encoded protein is CASKPRDSGANVLTF.

V gene TRBV19 combines with J gene TRBJ1-1; D uncertain. Per germline, CDR1 LNHDA and CDR2 SQIVND (reference sequence). The CDR3 contains 10 residues. Trimming stripped 9 bases from V and 1 base from J, with 3 bases between. CDR3 amino acids: CASRNTEAFF. The CDR3 bases are TGTGCCAGCAGGAACACTGAAGCTTTCTTT.

The genes are TRBV11-2 and TRBJ2-1; the D is unclear. V was trimmed by 5 bases and J by 8 bases, leaving 10 bases between them. Germline CDR1 SGHAT, CDR2 FQNNGV. This CDR3 has 12 amino acids. The CDR3 protein is CASSPPGHEQFF. The CDR3 nucleotides are TGTGCCAGCAGCCCTCCGGGTCATGAGCAGTTCTTC. Complete variable domain (other parts from reference TRBV11-2 and TRBJ2-1): EAGVAQSPRYKIIEKRQSVAFWCNPISGHATLYWYQQILGQGPKLLIQFQNNGVVDDSQLPKDRFSAERLKGVDSTLKIQPAKLEDSAVYLCASSPPGHEQFFGPGTRLTVL.

V is TRBV5-1 and J is TRBJ2-2; D is ambiguous. Germline V CDR1 and CDR2: SGHRS, YFSETQ. Deletions cut 0 bases from V and 5 bases from J, with 5 bases between. CDR3 length equals 13 residues. For the CDR3, the DNA is TGCGCCAGCAGCTTGGCGGTTACCGGGGAGCTGTTTTTT. It is translated as CASSLAVTGELFF.

This clone has more than one count but fewer than ten. The chain combines TRBV7-3 with TRBJ1-5; TRBD1 aligns across 8 bases. Germline CDR1 reads SGHTA; CDR2 reads FQGTGA. The length of the CDR3 is 13 residues. J was trimmed by 6 bases and V by 5 bases; bases with no gene match: 3. This chain's CDR3 is CASSADRGQPQHF. The CDR3 nucleotides are TGTGCCAGCAGCGCTGACAGGGGTCAGCCCCAGCATTTT. The full variable domain, completed using reference TRBV7-3 and TRBJ1-5, is GAGVSQTPSNKVTEKGKYVELRCDPISGHTALYWYRQSLGQGPEFLIYFQGTGAADDSGLPNDRFFAVRPEGSVSTLKIQRTERGDSAVYLCASSADRGQPQHFGDGTRLSIL.

The rearrangement joins TRBV15 to TRBJ2-5, with D unclear. This CDR3 spans 14 amino acids. Trimming took off 1 base at V and 2 bases at J, with 8 bases between the two ends. In germline, CDR1 is LNHNV, CDR2 YYDKDF (reference sequence). In DNA, the CDR3 is TGTGCCACCAGCAGAGTGTCAACACAAGAGACCCAGTACTTC. Translated, it gives CATSRVSTQETQYF. Full variable domain (missing parts from reference TRBV15 and TRBJ2-5): DAMVIQNPRYQVTQFGKPVTLSCSQTLNHNVMYWYQQKSSQAPKLLFHYYDKDFNNEADTPDNFQSRRPNTSFCFLDIRSPGLGDTAMYLCATSRVSTQETQYFGPGTRLLVL.

V gene TRBV19 combines with J gene TRBJ2-2, with TRBD1 as a possible D gene (5 bases). CDR1 is LNHDA, CDR2 SQIVND, per germline (reference sequence). V was cut by 2 bases and J by 6 bases, with 10 bases left in between. The CDR3 sequence is 14 residues long. In DNA form, the CDR3 reads TGTGCCAGTAGTATATCAACAGGTCCCGGGGAGCTGTTTTTT. Translation: CASSISTGPGELFF.

The rearrangement links TRBV28 to TRBJ1-2; unclear D gene. Germline assignment: CDR1 MDHEN and CDR2 SYDVKM. The CDR3 sequence is 12 residues long. Trimming took 5 bases from V and 5 from J, leaving 9 bases between them. In DNA, the CDR3 is TGTGCCAGCAGTAACTTAAAATATGGCTACACCTTC. It yields the protein CASSNLKYGYTF.

The chain carries TRBV28 and TRBJ1-5, with a possible D match to TRBD1 (6 bases). The germline V and J ends were trimmed by 5 bases and 11 bases, with 22 bases remaining between them. Germline V gene lookup returns CDR1 MDHEN and CDR2 SYDVKM. This CDR3 has 15 residues. The CDR3 loop reads CASSPNTGFLGTQHF. In DNA form, the CDR3 reads TGTGCCAGCAGTCCAAACACAGGGTTCTTGGGGACCCAGCATTTT.